This T cell receptor beta chain was obtained from a study of graft-versus-host responses after intestinal transplantation. The data were produced by immunoSEQ multiplex PCR, yet TCRdb's version contains in-frame clones alone and is incomplete. The sample shows approximately 71,000 clones, approximately 88% of them seen only once. The V end was cut by 2 bases, the J end by 3 bases, with 8 bases between. The CDR3 sequence is 14 residues long. The germline gives CDR1 MDHEN, CDR2 SYDVKM. Broader study findings: Patients who carried graft-donor T cell macrochimerism also had high graft-versus-host to host-versus-graft clonal ratios in their allografts. GvH clones appeared in recipient marrow, some first in ileum or blood.

Notes on this clone: Its antigen remains unidentified.

The chain is built from TRBV28 and TRBJ1-3; D gene unclear. Material: unstimulated CD8+ T cells sorted from spleen or lymph node cells, obtained before intestinal transplant. This TCR came from a human donor who received an intestinal transplant. CDR3 sequence reads: CASSLRTFGNTIYF. DNA of the CDR3: TGTGCCAGCAGTTTAAGGACTTTTGGAAACACCATATATTTT.